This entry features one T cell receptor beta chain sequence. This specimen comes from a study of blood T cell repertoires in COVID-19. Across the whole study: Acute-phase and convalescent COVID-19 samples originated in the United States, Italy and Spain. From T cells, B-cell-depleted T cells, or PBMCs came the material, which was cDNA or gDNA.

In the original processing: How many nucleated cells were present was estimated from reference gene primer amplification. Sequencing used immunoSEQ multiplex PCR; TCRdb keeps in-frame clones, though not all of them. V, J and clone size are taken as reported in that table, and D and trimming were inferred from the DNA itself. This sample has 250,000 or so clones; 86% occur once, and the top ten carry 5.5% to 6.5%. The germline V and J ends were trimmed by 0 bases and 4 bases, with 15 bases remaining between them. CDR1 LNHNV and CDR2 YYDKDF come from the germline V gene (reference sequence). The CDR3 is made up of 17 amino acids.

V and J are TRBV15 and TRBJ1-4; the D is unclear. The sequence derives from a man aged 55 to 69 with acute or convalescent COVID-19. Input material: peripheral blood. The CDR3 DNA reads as TGTGCCACCAGCAGAGATCGGTTACGGCTAGATAATGAAAAACTGTTTTTT. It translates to CATSRDRLRLDNEKLFF.